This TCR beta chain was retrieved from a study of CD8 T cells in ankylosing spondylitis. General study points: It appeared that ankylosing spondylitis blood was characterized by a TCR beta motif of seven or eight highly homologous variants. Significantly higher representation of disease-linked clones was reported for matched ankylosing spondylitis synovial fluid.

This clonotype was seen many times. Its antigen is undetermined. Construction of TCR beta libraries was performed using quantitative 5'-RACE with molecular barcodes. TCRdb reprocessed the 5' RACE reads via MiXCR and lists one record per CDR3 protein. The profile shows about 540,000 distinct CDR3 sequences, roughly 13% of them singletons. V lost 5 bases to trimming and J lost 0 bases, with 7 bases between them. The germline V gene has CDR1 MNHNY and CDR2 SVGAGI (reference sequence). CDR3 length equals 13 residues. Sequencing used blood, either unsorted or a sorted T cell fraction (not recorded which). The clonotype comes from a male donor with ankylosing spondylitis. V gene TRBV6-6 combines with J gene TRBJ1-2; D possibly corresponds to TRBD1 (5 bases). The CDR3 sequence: CASSTGANYGYTF. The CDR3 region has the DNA TGTGCCAGCAGTACAGGCGCTAACTATGGCTACACCTTC.